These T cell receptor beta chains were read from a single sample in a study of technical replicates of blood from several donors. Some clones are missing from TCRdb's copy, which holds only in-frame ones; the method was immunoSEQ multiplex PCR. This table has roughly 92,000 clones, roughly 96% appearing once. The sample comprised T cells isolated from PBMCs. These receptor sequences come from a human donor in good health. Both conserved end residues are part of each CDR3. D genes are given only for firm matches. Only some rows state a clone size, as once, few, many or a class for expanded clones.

CDR3: CASSFWTGEGAAEAFF; DNA: TGCGCCAGCAGCTTCTGGACAGGGGAGGGAGCCGCTGAAGCTTTCTTT; J: TRBJ1-1; D: TRBD1; V: TRBV5-1; size: -
CDR3: CASSFGFSYEQYF; DNA: TGTGCCAGCAGCTTCGGTTTCTCCTACGAGCAGTACTTC; J: TRBJ2-7; D: -; V: TRBV27; size: -
CDR3: CASSVAGGRGGTDTQYF; DNA: TGTGCCAGCAGTGTGGCGGGAGGGAGAGGGGGCACAGATACGCAGTATTTT; J: TRBJ2-3; D: TRBD2; V: TRBV6-1; size: -
CDR3: CASSFSYSQQHLTYEQYF; DNA: TGTGCCAGCAGTTTCTCTTATTCACAGCAACACCTAACCTACGAGCAGTACTTC; J: TRBJ2-7; D: -; V: TRBV28; size: -
CDR3: CASSHLRGRNEQYF; DNA: TGCGCCAGCAGCCATTTAAGAGGGAGAAACGAGCAGTACTTC; J: TRBJ2-7; D: -; V: TRBV4-1; size: -
CDR3: CASSLGGGVYEQYF; DNA: TGTGCCAGCAGCTTGGGGGGAGGCGTCTACGAGCAGTACTTC; J: TRBJ2-7; D: -; V: TRBV11-2; size: -
CDR3: CASSPGYTF; DNA: TGTGCCAGCAGTCCGGGCTACACCTTC; J: TRBJ1-2; D: -; V: TRBV7-9; size: -
CDR3: CASRTSGRAYNEQFF; DNA: TGTGCCAGCAGAACTAGCGGGAGGGCCTACAATGAGCAGTTCTTC; J: TRBJ2-1; D: TRBD2; V: TRBV7-2; size: few
CDR3: CASSIDGQGFSNQPQHF; DNA: TGTGCCAGTAGTATAGATGGACAGGGATTTAGCAATCAGCCCCAGCATTTT; J: TRBJ1-5; D: TRBD1; V: TRBV19; size: -
CDR3: CASSFGGTGPYEQYF; DNA: TGTGCCAGTAGTTTCGGGGGGACAGGTCCCTACGAGCAGTACTTC; J: TRBJ2-7; D: -; V: TRBV19; size: -
CDR3: CSVFSEGTDTQYF; DNA: TGCAGCGTTTTTTCCGAGGGCACAGATACGCAGTATTTT; J: TRBJ2-3; D: -; V: TRBV29-1; size: -
CDR3: CASSLNSGRETQYF; DNA: TGTGCCAGCAGCTTAAATAGCGGGAGGGAGACCCAGTACTTC; J: TRBJ2-5; D: TRBD2; V: TRBV7-3; size: -
CDR3: CASSLEAGGAGETQYF; DNA: TGTGCCAGCAGCTTGGAGGCGGGAGGGGCGGGAGAGACCCAGTACTTC; J: TRBJ2-5; D: TRBD2; V: TRBV5-4; size: -
CDR3: CASSPGQGAYGYTF; DNA: TGTGCCAGCAGCCCAGGACAGGGTGCCTATGGCTACACCTTC; J: TRBJ1-2; D: TRBD1; V: TRBV5-6; size: -
CDR3: CASSQGLAGLSTGELFF; DNA: TGTGCCAGCAGCCAAGGTCTAGCGGGGCTATCCACCGGGGAGCTGTTTTTT; J: TRBJ2-2; D: TRBD2; V: TRBV14; size: -
CDR3: CASVATNEQFF; DNA: TGTGCCAGCGTAGCGACCAATGAGCAGTTCTTC; J: TRBJ2-1; D: -; V: TRBV28; size: -
CDR3: CASSKVGANLSYEQYF; DNA: TGTGCCAGCAGCAAAGTAGGGGCCAACCTTTCCTACGAGCAGTACTTC; J: TRBJ2-7; D: -; V: TRBV21-1; size: -
CDR3: CASSQELAGGHEQYF; DNA: TGTGCCAGCAGCCAAGAACTAGCGGGAGGGCACGAGCAGTACTTC; J: TRBJ2-7; D: TRBD2; V: TRBV4-2; size: -
CDR3: CASSEVGGPNEQFF; DNA: TGTGCCAGCAGTGAGGTGGGCGGGCCTAATGAGCAGTTCTTC; J: TRBJ2-1; D: -; V: TRBV25-1; size: -
CDR3: CASSRRLTARGELFF; DNA: TGTGCCAGCAGTCGTCGTCTTACAGCTCGGGGGGAGCTGTTTTTT; J: TRBJ2-2; D: -; V: TRBV28; size: -
CDR3: CASSFWLASETQYF; DNA: TGTGCCAGCAGCTTTTGGTTAGCTAGTGAGACCCAGTACTTC; J: TRBJ2-5; D: -; V: TRBV5-8; size: -
CDR3: CASSQETGTDTQYF; DNA: TGCGCCAGCAGCCAAGAAACTGGCACAGATACGCAGTATTTT; J: TRBJ2-3; D: -; V: TRBV4-3; size: -
CDR3: CASSLYNEQFF; DNA: TGTGCCAGCAGTTTATACAATGAGCAGTTCTTC; J: TRBJ2-1; D: -; V: TRBV6-5; size: -
CDR3: CASSGDRDQPQHF; DNA: TGTGCCAGCAGCGGGGACAGGGACCAGCCCCAGCATTTT; J: TRBJ1-5; D: TRBD1; V: TRBV7-2; size: -
CDR3: CASSQTGVNEKLFF; DNA: TGTGCCAGCAGCCAGACAGGGGTTAATGAAAAACTGTTTTTT; J: TRBJ1-4; D: TRBD1; V: TRBV5-5; size: -
CDR3: CASSFPAGVSDTQYF; DNA: TGTGCCAGCAGTTTTCCCGCGGGAGTCTCGGATACGCAGTATTTT; J: TRBJ2-3; D: TRBD2; V: TRBV28; size: -
CDR3: CASSVEVAGGPPTDTQYF; DNA: TGTGCCAGCAGCGTAGAGGTAGCGGGAGGGCCGCCGACAGATACGCAGTATTTT; J: TRBJ2-3; D: TRBD2; V: TRBV9; size: -
CDR3: CASSLYGEAFF; DNA: TGTGCCAGCAGTTTATACGGTGAAGCTTTCTTT; J: TRBJ1-1; D: -; V: TRBV27; size: few
CDR3: CASSLRTGSDSSGANVLTF; DNA: TGTGCCAGCAGCTTGAGGACAGGCTCCGACTCCTCTGGGGCCAACGTCCTGACTTTC; J: TRBJ2-6; D: TRBD1; V: TRBV7-9; size: -
CDR3: CSAPQEKQYF; DNA: TGCAGTGCGCCACAGGAGAAGCAGTACTTC; J: TRBJ2-7; D: -; V: TRBV20-1; size: -
CDR3: CASSLALRGGAANTGELFF; DNA: TGTGCCAGCAGCTTAGCCCTTAGAGGAGGTGCCGCGAACACCGGGGAGCTGTTTTTT; J: TRBJ2-2; D: -; V: TRBV11-2; size: -
CDR3: CASSATGGGQPQHF; DNA: TGTGCCAGCAGTGCGACAGGGGGAGGACAGCCCCAGCATTTT; J: TRBJ1-5; D: TRBD1; V: TRBV6-1; size: -
CDR3: CASTSTGELFF; DNA: TGTGCCAGCACCAGTACCGGGGAGCTGTTTTTT; J: TRBJ2-2; D: -; V: TRBV6-6; size: -
CDR3: CASSQEQTRLNTIYF; DNA: TGCGCCAGCAGCCAAGAGCAAACGAGATTAAACACCATATATTTT; J: TRBJ1-3; D: -; V: TRBV4-3; size: -
CDR3: CASSQELRVEQYF; DNA: TGTGCCAGCAGCCAAGAACTCAGGGTTGAGCAGTACTTC; J: TRBJ2-7; D: -; V: TRBV4-2; size: once
CDR3: CASSAGTGVGYTF; DNA: TGTGCCAGCAGCGCAGGGACAGGGGTTGGCTACACCTTC; J: TRBJ1-2; D: TRBD1; V: TRBV6-4; size: -
CDR3: CASSSSGNRWPYEQYF; DNA: TGTGCCAGCAGCAGTAGCGGGAACCGTTGGCCCTACGAGCAGTACTTC; J: TRBJ2-7; D: TRBD2; V: TRBV5-4; size: -
CDR3: CASSVGGQYEQYF; DNA: TGTGCCAGCAGCGTAGGCGGTCAATACGAGCAGTACTTC; J: TRBJ2-7; D: -; V: TRBV9; size: -